The source of this TCR beta chain is a study of T cell repertoires in cytomegalovirus infection (dated by TCRdb to about 2019). Notes on the research overall: Peptide stimulations targeted recently identified HLA-C-restricted CMV epitopes, whose presentation resists viral immunomodulation, together with well-studied HLA-B-restricted epitopes. Because public TCR beta signatures pointed to carriage of CMV infection together with the matching HLA type, the HLA type of each donor mattered for the analysis.

The CDR3, from cysteine to phenylalanine, totals 14 residues. Only the CDR3 DNA is retained, 42 bases long and in frame from the first base. Sequences DFQATT (CDR1) and SNEGSKA (CDR2) are obtained from the germline V gene (reference sequence). Worth noting for this clonotype: The antigen this receptor binds is unknown. Within one base of it there is no much larger clone, and no base qualities were kept.

This specimen's treatment or condition label, per the study, means: in vitro stimulation with specific CMV peptide epitopes to enrich CMV-specific T cells. Summary of the overall study and its limitations: The ex vivo response was dominated by HLA-C-restricted CMV-specific TCR beta clonotypes, which also provided the single most frequent clonotype in two of eight donors. Cumulative frequency of public TCR beta family members discriminated carriers of CMV infection plus the relevant HLA type in this cohort and an independent roughly 330-donor cohort.

Sequencing relied on an Illumina HiSeq 1500. The public reads were run again by TCRdb, first through fastp at Q25 and then through MiXCR, and only productive beta chains were kept. A single entry per CDR3 protein holds the most common genes and DNA from its merged rows. For this sample the table gives hundreds of thousands of distinct CDR3 sequences, of which approximately 42% were detected only once. In total, the top ten clones hold around two fifths of the sample. The sequence came from a human donor in good health (CMV status not recorded). Some clones in this sample may be carry-over from other donors' samples. The rearranged segments are TRBV20-1 and TRBJ2-7; no D gene call is confident. The specimen was cultured PBMCs, collected from culture after CMV antigen stimulation. The CDR3 sequence is CQPPGPSTTSEQYF. In nucleotides, the sequence is TGCCAGCCCCCGGGCCCCTCGACCACGTCCGAGCAGTACTTC.